The 9 T cell receptor beta chains given below trace back to one sample, sequenced in a study of CD8 T cells in ankylosing spondylitis. TCRdb passed the 5' RACE reads through MiXCR, listing each CDR3 protein once. The sample has about 170,000 distinct CDR3 sequences; approximately 20% are singletons. The sample was blood, either unsorted or a sorted T cell fraction (not recorded which). The receptor source for this set is a male donor with ankylosing spondylitis or in good health (not recorded which).

As to this clonotype: This may be a read error, as it is one base from a much larger clone. The chain combines TRBV27 with TRBJ1-1; D not certain. Germline V gives CDR1 MNHEY, CDR2 SMNVEV (reference sequence). This CDR3 has 13 amino acids. V dropped 5 bases and J dropped 5 bases, with 12 bases sitting between them. The CDR3 DNA is TGTGCCAGCAGTCCGGCCCGGCGGACTGAAGCTTTCTTT. This codes for CASSPARRTEAFF.

This clonotype was observed a single time. The J gene is TRBJ2-1, the V gene TRBV6-5; 9 nucleotides align to TRBD1. The V segment lost 0 bases and the J segment 0 bases; nucleotides outside the gene matches: 6. From germline, CDR1 is MNHEY and CDR2 SVGAGI. CDR3 length: 18 residues. The CDR3 reads CASSYSSEQGASYNEQFF. Written as DNA, the CDR3 is TGTGCCAGCAGTTACTCCTCCGAACAGGGGGCCTCCTACAATGAGCAGTTCTTC.

This clonotype was seen repeatedly, ten times or more. The chain uses TRBV29-1 and TRBJ2-7; possible D gene TRBD1, 6 bases. CDR1 SQVTM and CDR2 ANQGSEA come from the germline V gene. Trimming stripped 6 bases from V and 0 bases from J, with 15 bases between. This CDR3 is 14 amino acids long. CDR3: CSVNRDTSSYEQYF. The DNA of the CDR3 is TGCAGCGTGAACCGGGACACCAGCTCCTACGAGCAGTACTTC.

This clonotype has ten or more counts. The chain has TRBV7-9 and TRBJ1-1; 7 bases agree with TRBD1. J was trimmed by 4 bases and V by 4 bases; bases with no gene match: 6. The CDR3 extends over 14 amino acids. Germline lookup yields CDR1 SEHNR and CDR2 FQNEAQ (reference sequence). The CDR3 DNA reads TGTGCCAGCAGCTCCACCTCAGGGGGCACTGAAGCTTTCTTT. Encoded protein: CASSSTSGGTEAFF.

This clonotype was counted a few times. The chain is built from TRBV5-6 and TRBJ2-4; D gene ambiguous. CDR1 and CDR2 from the germline V gene are SGHDT and YYEEEE. Trimming pared 2 bases from V and 0 bases from J, leaving 9 bases between. The CDR3 contains 15 residues. As DNA, the CDR3 is TGTGCCAGCAGCTTTGGGCAGATAGCCAAAAACATTCAGTACTTC. Amino acids: CASSFGQIAKNIQYF.

There are many counts of this clonotype. The chain couples TRBV6-5 to TRBJ2-1; no definite D call. V lost 6 bases, J lost 3 bases, and 6 bases lay in between. The length of the CDR3 is 12 residues. Germline V gene sequence: CDR1 MNHEY, CDR2 SVGAGI. The CDR3 sequence: CASRHGYNEQFF. In nucleotides, the CDR3 is TGTGCCAGCAGACACGGCTACAATGAGCAGTTCTTC.

The gene calls are TRBV28 and TRBJ2-3; 7 bases fit TRBD1. The junction had 10 bases not matched to a gene; V was cut back by 3 bases and J by 1 base. The germline V gene has CDR1 MDHEN and CDR2 SYDVKM. The CDR3 contains 17 residues. The CDR3 region is CASSFILGQTGTDTQYF. The CDR3 region has the DNA TGTGCCAGCAGTTTTATCTTGGGACAGACTGGCACAGATACGCAGTATTTT. Full variable domain (outside the CDR3, taken from reference TRBV28 and TRBJ2-3): DVKVTQSSRYLVKRTGEKVFLECVQDMDHENMFWYRQDPGLGLRLIYFSYDVKMKEKGDIPEGYSVSREKKERFSLILESASTNQTSMYLCASSFILGQTGTDTQYFGPGTRLTVL.

This clonotype was counted many times. The chain carries TRBV2 and TRBJ1-1; D is undetermined. CDR3 size: 13 residues. Germline CDR1 is SNHLY and CDR2 is FYNNEI. V was trimmed by 4 bases and J by 5 bases, leaving 11 bases between them. As DNA, the CDR3 is TGTGCCAGCAGTGTGTCCGGGAGGACTGAAGCTTTCTTT. It specifies CASSVSGRTEAFF.

The V and J genes are TRBV12-3 or TRBV12-4 and TRBJ2-2; 7 bases map to TRBD2. The CDR3 is made up of 12 amino acids. V lost 6 bases, J lost 8 bases, and 3 bases stayed unmatched. The CDR3: CASRGGPGELFF. CDR3 DNA sequence: TGTGCCAGCAGGGGAGGGCCGGGGGAGCTGTTTTTT.